These 10 T cell receptor beta chains were sequenced from one sample in a study of shared clonotypes between healthy human individuals. The method was immunoSEQ multiplex PCR; TCRdb's version includes in-frame clones alone and lacks a portion of them. Of roughly 200,000 clones in the sample, 65% to 70% were seen once. Material for sequencing was memory CD4+ T cells sorted from blood. Subset specified: CD45RA-negative fraction. Every receptor here comes from a man younger than 45 in good health.

This clone appeared many times. The chain combines TRBV28 with TRBJ1-2; TRBD1 might be the D (6 bases). V shed 5 bases and J shed 4 bases, with 20 bases lying between them. Germline V gene sequence: CDR1 MDHEN, CDR2 SYDVKM. There are 16 residues in the CDR3. The CDR3 DNA follows: TGTGCCAGCAGTCGCCCTACAGGGAACAGGGCCTATGGCTACACCTTC. This sequence encodes CASSRPTGNRAYGYTF.

The table lists this clone with a count of one. The genes are TRBV9 and TRBJ2-5; TRBD2 agrees at 8 bases. This CDR3 is 13 amino acids long. The J segment lost 5 bases and the V segment lost 5 bases, leaving 5 bases of the junction unmatched. Germline CDR1 SGDLS, CDR2 YYNGEE. The DNA for the CDR3 is TGTGCCAGCAGACCTCCGGGGGGGGAGACCCAGTACTTC. This gives the protein CASRPPGGETQYF. The variable domain in full, with the rest retrieved from reference TRBV9 and TRBJ2-5, is DSGVTQTPKHLITATGQRVTLRCSPRSGDLSVYWYQQSLDQGLQFLIQYYNGEERAKGNILERFSAQQFPDLHSELNLSSLELGDSALYFCASRPPGGETQYFGPGTRLLVL.

The chain carries TRBV5-1 and TRBJ2-3, with D tentatively TRBD1 (6 bases). Trimming took 1 base from V and 2 from J, leaving 20 bases between them. The germline gives CDR1 SGHRS, CDR2 YFSETQ. The length of the CDR3 is 18 residues. Written as DNA, the CDR3 is TGCGCCAGCAGCTTGAACCCCCGGCATCGGGACAACACAGATACGCAGTATTTT. Amino acids: CASSLNPRHRDNTDTQYF.

V is TRBV5-1 and J is TRBJ2-1; TRBD1 agrees at 9 bases. This CDR3 has 15 residues. The V and J ends lost 4 bases and 8 bases, in that order; junction bases with no gene match: 10. Looked up from germline, CDR1 is SGHRS and CDR2 is YFSETQ. DNA of the CDR3: TGCGCCAGCAGCCGAAGTACTACAGGGGGCGATGAGCAGTTCTTC. Residues: CASSRSTTGGDEQFF.

The chain employs TRBV29-1 and TRBJ2-4, with D unclear. Trimming pared 6 bases from V and 6 bases from J, leaving 15 bases between. The CDR3 has 13 amino acids. Germline CDR1 is SQVTM and CDR2 is ANQGSEA. CDR3 DNA sequence: TGCAGCGTAGAGACACAAAATAGAAACATTCAGTACTTC. Translated: CSVETQNRNIQYF.

This CDR3 is CASSRQVAGNTGELFF. CDR3 DNA: TGCGCCAGCAGCAGACAGGTAGCGGGGAACACCGGGGAGCTGTTTTTT. This chain uses TRBV5-1 with TRBJ2-2; tentatively, D is TRBD2 (7 bases). The V and J ends lost 4 bases and 1 base respectively, with 14 bases between them. The V gene's germline CDR1 is SGHRS and CDR2 YFSETQ. The CDR3 contains 16 residues.

The chain carries TRBV14 and TRBJ2-1; no reliable D call. Germline loops: CDR1 SGHDN, CDR2 FVKESK. The V gene lost 5 bases and the J gene lost 2 bases, with 7 bases spanning the gap. CDR3 size: 13 residues. CDR3 DNA sequence: TGTGCCAGCAGCTACCAAACCTACAATGAGCAGTTCTTC. Translation gives CASSYQTYNEQFF.

The rearrangement links TRBV21-1 to TRBJ1-3. TRBV21-1 is assigned pseudogene status. CDR3 length equals 15 residues. The CDR3 reads CASSHKVHARNTIYF. In nucleotides, the CDR3 is TGTGCCAGCAGCCACAAGGTACACGCACGAAACACCATATATTTT.

The chain uses TRBV19 and TRBJ1-4; no reliable D call. The ends were cut back, 11 bases at V and 5 bases at J, with 12 bases in the middle. Germline V gives CDR1 LNHDA, CDR2 SQIVND (reference sequence). The CDR3 loop spans 12 amino acids. The CDR3 DNA sequence: TGTGCCGCCGCCACGGAGAATGAAAAACTGTTTTTT. Amino acids: CAAATENEKLFF.

The rearrangement joins TRBV7-9 to TRBJ2-1, with 8 bases aligning to TRBD1. This CDR3 is built from 17 residues. The V and J ends lost 3 bases and 2 bases, in that order; junction bases with no gene match: 9. The germline V gene has CDR1 SEHNR and CDR2 FQNEAQ (reference sequence). CDR3 DNA sequence: TGTGCCAGCAGCTTCCCCCGGACAGGGAGGACCTACAATGAGCAGTTCTTC. This sequence encodes CASSFPRTGRTYNEQFF.